Listed below are T cell receptor beta chains from one sample, sequenced in a study of blood T cell repertoires in COVID-19. Assay used: immunoSEQ multiplex PCR; TCRdb lists only in-frame clones, some missing. Among hundreds of thousands of clones, around 87% were seen once, and the ten largest hold around 10%. The source material was PBMCs or T cells enriched from blood (not recorded which). The receptors stem from a woman in her fifties or sixties who had recovered from COVID-19. The CDR3 runs from the conserved cysteine through the conserved F or W. Each record gives: V gene, D gene, J gene, clone size, CDR3 protein, CDR3 DNA. The D gene is left open where the match is weak. Size is stated for part of the rows, as once, few or many counts, or as a class when the clone is expanded.

V: TRBV10-1; D: -; J: TRBJ1-1; size: -; CDR3: CASKNRRRIMNTEAFF; DNA: TGCGCCAGCAAAAACAGGCGGAGAATAATGAACACTGAAGCTTTCTTT
V: TRBV6-6; D: -; J: TRBJ2-1; size: once; CDR3: CASSLNPDGGLNNNEQFF; DNA: TGTGCCAGCAGTCTAAACCCCGACGGGGGGCTCAATAACAATGAGCAGTTCTTC
V: TRBV19; D: TRBD1; J: TRBJ2-7; size: few; CDR3: CASSIAQGSPYEQYF; DNA: TGTGCCAGTAGTATAGCACAGGGGAGCCCCTACGAGCAGTACTTC
V: TRBV7-9; D: -; J: TRBJ2-3; size: once; CDR3: CASSLMAGPRFF; DNA: TGTGCCAGCAGCTTAATGGCAGGGCCCCGTTTTTTT
V: TRBV5-8; D: -; J: TRBJ1-4; size: -; CDR3: CASSLLREKLFF; DNA: TGTGCCAGCAGCTTGCTTCGTGAAAAACTGTTTTTT
V: TRBV12-3/TRBV12-4; D: -; J: TRBJ2-7; size: -; CDR3: CASSSRYEQYF; DNA: TGTGCCAGCAGTTCTAGGTACGAGCAGTACTTC
V: TRBV18; D: -; J: TRBJ2-2; size: -; CDR3: CASSPGFGLTNTGELFF; DNA: TGTGCCAGCTCACCGGGCTTTGGGCTGACGAACACCGGGGAGCTGTTTTTT
V: TRBV6-5; D: -; J: TRBJ1-2; size: -; CDR3: CASSPFTGPNYGYTF; DNA: TGTGCCAGCAGTCCCTTTACAGGACCGAACTATGGCTACACCTTC
V: TRBV7-2; D: -; J: TRBJ2-7; size: -; CDR3: CASSLLTGSYEQYF; DNA: TGTGCCAGCAGCTTACTTACAGGATCCTACGAGCAGTACTTC
V: TRBV28; D: -; J: TRBJ1-3; size: -; CDR3: CASRDSSGNTIYF; DNA: TGTGCCAGCAGGGACAGCTCTGGAAACACCATATATTTT
V: TRBV19; D: -; J: TRBJ1-5; size: -; CDR3: CATLGGNQPQHF; DNA: TGTGCCACCTTGGGGGGAAATCAGCCCCAGCATTTT
V: TRBV7-2; D: -; J: TRBJ2-7; size: -; CDR3: CASSLAFKLGEQYF; DNA: TGTGCCAGCAGCTTAGCGTTTAAGCTTGGCGAGCAGTACTTC
V: TRBV19; D: TRBD1; J: TRBJ2-2; size: -; CDR3: CASSKGTANTGELFF; DNA: TGTGCCAGTAGTAAAGGGACAGCGAACACCGGGGAGCTGTTTTTT
V: TRBV4-1; D: -; J: TRBJ1-5; size: -; CDR3: CASSLGPRGRSNQPQHF; DNA: TGCGCCAGCAGCCTGGGCCCCAGGGGACGCAGCAATCAGCCCCAGCATTTT
V: TRBV6-2/TRBV6-3; D: -; J: TRBJ1-2; size: -; CDR3: CASSPGWGPGQDGYTF; DNA: TGTGCCAGCAGTCCCGGCTGGGGGCCTGGTCAGGATGGCTACACCTTC
V: TRBV6-2/TRBV6-3; D: -; J: TRBJ2-5; size: -; CDR3: CASSYRGRSEETQYF; DNA: TGTGCCAGCAGTTACCGAGGGCGGAGCGAAGAGACCCAGTACTTC
V: TRBV9; D: TRBD1; J: TRBJ2-6; size: -; CDR3: CASSVGAEGQGLGSGANVLTF; DNA: TGTGCCAGCAGCGTGGGAGCGGAGGGACAGGGGCTCGGTTCTGGGGCCAACGTCCTGACTTTC
V: TRBV28; D: -; J: TRBJ1-1; size: -; CDR3: CASSPLTGNTEAFF; DNA: TGTGCCAGCAGCCCTTTGACGGGGAACACTGAAGCTTTCTTT
V: TRBV5-4; D: -; J: TRBJ1-6; size: -; CDR3: CASSLDRRGGPLHF; DNA: TGTGCCAGCAGCTTGGACCGACGGGGGGGGCCCCTCCACTTT
V: TRBV4-1; D: TRBD1; J: TRBJ1-5; size: -; CDR3: CASSPLLTGGRGNQPQHF; DNA: TGCGCCAGCAGTCCTCTCCTTACAGGGGGCAGGGGCAATCAGCCCCAGCATTTT
V: TRBV19; D: TRBD2; J: TRBJ2-2; size: -; CDR3: CASSTLKRRTSGGKNTGELFF; DNA: TGTGCCAGTAGTACCCTAAAGAGGAGGACTAGCGGGGGCAAAAACACCGGGGAGCTGTTTTTT
V: TRBV18; D: -; J: TRBJ1-4; size: -; CDR3: CASSRGDPLIKLFF; DNA: TGTGCCAGCTCACGGGGGGACCCTCTGATAAAACTGTTTTTT
V: TRBV13; D: -; J: TRBJ2-3; size: -; CDR3: CASSLGLATSTDTQYF; DNA: TGTGCCAGCAGCTTAGGACTAGCTACTAGCACAGATACGCAGTATTTT
V: TRBV5-1; D: TRBD2; J: TRBJ2-5; size: -; CDR3: CASSEPSGGRQETQYF; DNA: TGCGCCAGCAGCGAACCTAGCGGGGGTCGCCAAGAGACCCAGTACTTC
V: TRBV27; D: TRBD2; J: TRBJ2-3; size: -; CDR3: CASSPTSGGVADTQYF; DNA: TGTGCCAGCAGTCCAACTAGCGGGGGCGTGGCAGATACGCAGTATTTT
V: TRBV2; D: -; J: TRBJ1-3; size: -; CDR3: CASTPWGGRQDTIYF; DNA: TGTGCCAGCACCCCCTGGGGGGGGCGCCAAGACACCATATATTTT
V: TRBV7-6; D: -; J: TRBJ1-5; size: -; CDR3: CASSLMQGNSNQPQHF; DNA: TGTGCCAGCAGCTTAATGCAGGGGAATAGCAATCAGCCCCAGCATTTT
V: TRBV21-1; D: -; J: TRBJ2-1; size: -; CDR3: CASSIGTPYTGKFF; DNA: TGTGCCAGCAGCATTGGGACTCCCTACACCGGGAAGTTCTTC
V: TRBV15; D: TRBD2; J: TRBJ2-1; size: -; CDR3: CATSLGTSIYNEQFF; DNA: TGTGCCACCAGCTTGGGGACTAGCATCTACAATGAGCAGTTCTTC
V: TRBV19; D: -; J: TRBJ1-1; size: -; CDR3: CASSILGGGSFEAFF; DNA: TGTGCCAGTAGTATCCTTGGGGGAGGGTCCTTTGAAGCTTTCTTT
V: TRBV11-2; D: TRBD2; J: TRBJ2-1; size: once; CDR3: CASSLDGGGSSYNEQFF; DNA: TGTGCCAGCAGCTTAGATGGCGGGGGGAGCTCCTACAATGAGCAGTTCTTC
V: TRBV13; D: TRBD2; J: TRBJ2-3; size: -; CDR3: CASSSQRGPRVDTQYF; DNA: TGTGCCAGCAGCTCCCAGCGGGGGCCCCGGGTAGATACGCAGTATTTT
V: TRBV3-1/TRBV3-2; D: -; J: TRBJ2-5; size: -; CDR3: CASSQPEETQYF; DNA: TGTGCCAGCAGCCAACCTGAAGAGACCCAGTACTTC
V: TRBV25-1; D: TRBD2; J: TRBJ2-5; size: -; CDR3: CASSELAGGKIKTQYF; DNA: TGTGCCAGCAGTGAACTAGCGGGGGGGAAGATCAAGACCCAGTACTTC
V: TRBV18; D: TRBD1; J: TRBJ2-1; size: -; CDR3: CASSLLQGERVDEQFF; DNA: TGTGCCAGCTCGCTTCTACAGGGGGAGCGGGTGGATGAGCAGTTCTTC
V: TRBV5-1; D: TRBD1; J: TRBJ1-2; size: -; CDR3: CASSLSDRVNYGYTF; DNA: TGCGCCAGCAGCTTGAGTGACAGGGTGAACTATGGCTACACCTTC
V: TRBV7-9; D: -; J: TRBJ1-1; size: -; CDR3: CASSSEATEAFF; DNA: TGTGCCAGCAGCTCAGAGGCCACTGAAGCTTTCTTT
V: TRBV24-1; D: TRBD2; J: TRBJ2-3; size: -; CDR3: CATSESGTSFADTQYF; DNA: TGTGCCACCAGTGAATCCGGGACTAGCTTTGCAGATACGCAGTATTTT
V: TRBV19; D: -; J: TRBJ1-4; size: -; CDR3: CASSPTPLEAGAEKLFF; DNA: TGTGCCAGTAGTCCGACTCCCCTCGAGGCTGGGGCTGAAAAACTGTTTTTT
V: TRBV29-1; D: -; J: TRBJ1-2; size: many; CDR3: CSVRWSGQANYGYTF; DNA: TGCAGCGTTCGCTGGTCAGGCCAAGCTAACTATGGCTACACCTTC
V: TRBV2; D: -; J: TRBJ2-4; size: -; CDR3: CASSALRLSGVKNIQYF; DNA: TGTGCCAGCAGTGCCCTCAGGCTTTCAGGGGTCAAAAACATTCAGTACTTC
V: TRBV29-1; D: -; J: TRBJ2-1; size: -; CDR3: CSVSRVEDPEAFF; DNA: TGCAGCGTTTCACGGGTGGAAGATCCCGAGGCGTTCTTC
V: TRBV3-1/TRBV3-2; D: -; J: TRBJ1-2; size: -; CDR3: CASSPLEAHGYTF; DNA: TGTGCCAGCAGTCCTTTAGAGGCCCATGGCTACACCTTC
V: TRBV4-2; D: -; J: TRBJ1-1; size: -; CDR3: CASSGEMNTEAFF; DNA: TGTGCCAGCAGCGGAGAAATGAACACTGAAGCTTTCTTT
V: TRBV4-3; D: TRBD1; J: TRBJ1-2; size: -; CDR3: CASSGQGDYGYTF; DNA: TGCGCCAGCAGCGGACAGGGCGACTATGGCTACACCTTC
V: TRBV7-9; D: TRBD1; J: TRBJ2-7; size: -; CDR3: CASSHRTGNYEQYF; DNA: TGTGCCAGCAGCCATCGGACAGGGAACTACGAGCAGTACTTC
V: TRBV4-1; D: -; J: TRBJ1-1; size: -; CDR3: CASSQDPNLNTEAFF; DNA: TGCGCCAGCAGCCAAGATCCAAATCTGAACACTGAAGCTTTCTTT
V: TRBV7-2; D: -; J: TRBJ2-3; size: -; CDR3: CASRKRQAPGTDTQYF; DNA: TGTGCCAGCAGAAAGAGACAGGCCCCAGGCACAGATACGCAGTATTTT
V: TRBV5-1; D: -; J: TRBJ2-5; size: -; CDR3: CASSPPGETQYF; DNA: TGCGCCAGCAGCCCACCCGGGGAGACCCAGTACTTC
V: TRBV2; D: -; J: TRBJ1-6; size: -; CDR3: CARGPGGAGYNSPLHF; DNA: TGTGCCAGGGGCCCGGGGGGGGCGGGATATAATTCACCCCTCCACTTT